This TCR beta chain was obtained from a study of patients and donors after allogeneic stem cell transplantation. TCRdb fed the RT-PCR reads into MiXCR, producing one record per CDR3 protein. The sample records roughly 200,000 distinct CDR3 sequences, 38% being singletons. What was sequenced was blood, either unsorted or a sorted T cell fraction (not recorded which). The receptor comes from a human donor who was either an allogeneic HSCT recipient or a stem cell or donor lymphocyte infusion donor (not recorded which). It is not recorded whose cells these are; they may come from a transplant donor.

CDR3 DNA: TGCAGTGCGCCCCGGGACGGACGCCGGAATCAGCCCCAGCATTTT. This codes for CSAPRDGRRNQPQHF. This chain connects TRBV20-1 to TRBJ1-5; weak D call: TRBD1 (5 bases). Germline lookup yields CDR1 DFQATT and CDR2 SNEGSKA (reference sequence). This CDR3 is built from 15 residues. With 6 bases removed from V and 4 bases from J, the gap between germline ends came to 19 bases.